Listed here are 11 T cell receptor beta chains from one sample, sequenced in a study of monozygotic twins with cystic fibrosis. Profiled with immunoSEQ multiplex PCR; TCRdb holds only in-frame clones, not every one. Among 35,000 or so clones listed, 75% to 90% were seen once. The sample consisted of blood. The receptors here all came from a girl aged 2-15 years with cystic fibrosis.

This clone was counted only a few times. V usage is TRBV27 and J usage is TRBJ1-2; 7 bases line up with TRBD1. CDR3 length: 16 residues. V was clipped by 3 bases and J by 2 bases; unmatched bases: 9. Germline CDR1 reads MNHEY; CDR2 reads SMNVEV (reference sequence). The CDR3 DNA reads TGTGCCAGCAGTTTGGATTACAGGGGTACCAACTATGGCTACACCTTC. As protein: CASSLDYRGTNYGYTF.

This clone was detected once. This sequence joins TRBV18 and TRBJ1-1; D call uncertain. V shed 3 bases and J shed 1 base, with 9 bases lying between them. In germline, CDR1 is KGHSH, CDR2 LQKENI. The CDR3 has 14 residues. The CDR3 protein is CASSPRPTNTEAFF. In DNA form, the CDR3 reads TGTGCCAGCTCACCGCGTCCCACGAACACTGAAGCTTTCTTT.

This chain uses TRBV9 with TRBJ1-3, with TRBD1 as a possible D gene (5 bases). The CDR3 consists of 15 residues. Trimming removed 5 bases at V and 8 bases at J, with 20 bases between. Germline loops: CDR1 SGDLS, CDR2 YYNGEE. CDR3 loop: CASSPHHGTLDTIYF. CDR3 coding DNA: TGTGCCAGCAGTCCCCACCACGGGACGTTGGACACCATATATTTT.

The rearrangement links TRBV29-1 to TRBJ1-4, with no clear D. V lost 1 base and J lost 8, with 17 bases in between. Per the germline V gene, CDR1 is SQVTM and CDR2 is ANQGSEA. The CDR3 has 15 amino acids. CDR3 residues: CSVEARLGRGEKLFF. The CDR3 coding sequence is TGCAGCGTTGAAGCCCGCCTCGGGCGGGGAGAAAAACTGTTTTTT. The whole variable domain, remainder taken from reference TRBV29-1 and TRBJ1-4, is SAVISQKPSRDICQRGTSLTIQCQVDSQVTMMFWYRQQPGQSLTLIATANQGSEATYESGFVIDKFPISRPNLTFSTLTVSNMSPEDSSIYLCSVEARLGRGEKLFFGSGTQLSVL.

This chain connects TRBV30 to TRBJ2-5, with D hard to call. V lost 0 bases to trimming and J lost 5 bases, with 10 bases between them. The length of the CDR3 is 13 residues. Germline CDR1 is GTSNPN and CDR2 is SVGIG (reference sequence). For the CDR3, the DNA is TGTGCCTGGAGTGTACGGGTGTGGGAGACCCAGTACTTC. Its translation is CAWSVRVWETQYF.

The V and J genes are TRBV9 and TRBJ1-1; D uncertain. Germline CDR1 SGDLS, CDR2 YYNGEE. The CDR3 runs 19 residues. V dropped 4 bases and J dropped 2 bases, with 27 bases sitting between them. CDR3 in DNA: TGTGCCAGCAGCCCCCGACCTTTGCGGGATCTAAGACTTAACACTGAAGCTTTCTTT. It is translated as CASSPRPLRDLRLNTEAFF.

The CDR3 is CASTRGGTSYEQYF. The DNA of the CDR3 is TGTGCCAGCACCCGGGGAGGTACCTCCTACGAGCAGTACTTC. This sequence joins TRBV9 and TRBJ2-7, with D perhaps TRBD2 (6 bases). The V end was cut by 6 bases, the J end by 0 bases, with 13 bases between. CDR3 length equals 14 residues. In germline, CDR1 is SGDLS, CDR2 YYNGEE.

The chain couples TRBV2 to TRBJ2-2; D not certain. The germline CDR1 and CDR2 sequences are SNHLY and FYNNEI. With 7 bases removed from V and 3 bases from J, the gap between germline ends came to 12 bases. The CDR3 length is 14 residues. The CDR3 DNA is TGTGCCAGCACCCGCCAAACGGACACCGGGGAGCTGTTTTTT. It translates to CASTRQTDTGELFF.

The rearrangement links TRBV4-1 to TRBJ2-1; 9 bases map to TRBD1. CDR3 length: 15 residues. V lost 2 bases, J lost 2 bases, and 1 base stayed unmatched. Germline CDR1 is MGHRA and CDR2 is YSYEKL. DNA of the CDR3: TGCGCCAGCAGCCAATGGGACAGGGCCTACAATGAGCAGTTCTTC. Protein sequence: CASSQWDRAYNEQFF.

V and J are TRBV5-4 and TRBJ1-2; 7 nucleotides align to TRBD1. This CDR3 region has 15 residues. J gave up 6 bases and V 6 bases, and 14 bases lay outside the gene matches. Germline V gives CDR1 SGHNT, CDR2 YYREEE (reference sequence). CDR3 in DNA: TGTGCCAGCAAAAGGGCAGGGGGTGAGAAAAATGGCTACACCTTC. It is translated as CASKRAGGEKNGYTF.

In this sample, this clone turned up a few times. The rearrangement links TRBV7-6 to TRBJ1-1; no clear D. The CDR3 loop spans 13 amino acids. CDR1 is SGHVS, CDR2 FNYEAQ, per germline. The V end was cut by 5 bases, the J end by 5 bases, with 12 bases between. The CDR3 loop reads CASSTRPGTEAFF. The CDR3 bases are TGTGCCAGCAGCACCCGCCCGGGGACTGAAGCTTTCTTT. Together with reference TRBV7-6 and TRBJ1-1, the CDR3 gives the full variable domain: GAGVSQSPRYKVTKRGQDVALRCDPISGHVSLYWYRQALGQGPEFLTYFNYEAQQDKSGLPNDRFSAERPEGSISTLTIQRTEQRDSAMYRCASSTRPGTEAFFGQGTRLTVV.